Presented here are 17 T cell receptor beta chains from one specimen sequenced in a study of CD8+ T cells in alopecia areata. As to treatment: oral pan-JAK inhibitor, 5-10 mg twice daily. cDNA serving as the sequencing template came from extracted, reverse transcribed RNA. Using immunoSEQ multiplex PCR, the repertoire was profiled, and TCRdb retains in-frame clones only, with some absent. Of about 160,000 clones listed, around 60% are singletons. The starting material was CD4+ T cells sorted from blood, obtained at week 24, from a patient treated with tofacitinib. These TCRs come from a human donor with alopecia areata.

CDR3 DNA: TGTGCCAGCAGCTTAGGGGACAGGGTTTACGAGCAGTACTTC. It specifies CASSLGDRVYEQYF. The V gene is TRBV7-9, the J gene TRBJ2-7; 9 bases are a match to TRBD1. Trimming took 1 base from V and 4 from J; bases not matched to a gene: 2. This CDR3 has 14 residues. Germline values: CDR1 SEHNR, CDR2 FQNEAQ (reference sequence).

The chain combines TRBV10-3 with TRBJ2-5; 7 positions match TRBD2. J gave up 4 bases and V 10 bases, and 18 bases lay outside the gene matches. The CDR3 spans 16 residues. From germline, CDR1 is ENHRY and CDR2 SYGVKD. CDR3 DNA sequence: TGTGCCAGCAAACCCGTCGCGGCGGGGGTGGGAGAGACCCAGTACTTC. Translating gives CASKPVAAGVGETQYF.

Only a few counts were recorded for this clone. V gene TRBV29-1 combines with J gene TRBJ2-1; D ambiguous. Germline V CDR1 and CDR2: SQVTM, ANQGSEA. Deletions cut 4 bases from V and 4 bases from J, with 14 bases between. The CDR3 loop spans 14 amino acids. The CDR3 nucleotides are TGCAGCGTTGTCCGTAGCCTTGGATACAATGAGCAGTTCTTC. Protein product: CSVVRSLGYNEQFF.

The chain combines TRBV11-2 with TRBJ2-7, with D hard to call. The germline gives CDR1 SGHAT, CDR2 FQNNGV. There are 15 residues in the CDR3. V was cut by 1 base and J by 1 base, with 11 bases left in between. The chain's CDR3 is CASSLVSDLSYEQYF. The CDR3 DNA is TGTGCCAGCAGCTTAGTTTCCGACTTGTCCTACGAGCAGTACTTC. The whole variable domain, filled in from reference TRBV11-2 and TRBJ2-7, reads EAGVAQSPRYKIIEKRQSVAFWCNPISGHATLYWYQQILGQGPKLLIQFQNNGVVDDSQLPKDRFSAERLKGVDSTLKIQPAKLEDSAVYLCASSLVSDLSYEQYFGPGTRLTVT.

The chain uses TRBV11-3 and TRBJ2-3; a weak D match, TRBD1 (6 bases). V was pared by 0 bases and J by 8 bases, with 9 bases between. The germline gives CDR1 SGHNT, CDR2 YENEEA. This CDR3 is 13 amino acids long. The CDR3 DNA reads TGTGCCAGCAGCTTAGAGACAGGTATTACGCAGTATTTT. Its translation: CASSLETGITQYF.

J is TRBJ1-2 and V is TRBV5-6; possibly TRBD1 for D (5 bases). This CDR3 has 15 amino acids. The V and J ends lost 1 base and 6 bases respectively, with 16 bases between them. Germline CDR1 is SGHDT and CDR2 is YYEEEE. DNA of the CDR3: TGTGCCAGCAGCTTGCGCAGGGTTCTAGAGGATGGCTACACCTTC. Translating it yields CASSLRRVLEDGYTF.

The chain couples TRBV6-6 to TRBJ1-6; 7 positions agree with TRBD1. After removal of 5 bases from V and 7 bases from J, the junction contained 8 bases not matched to a gene. The V gene's germline CDR1 is MNHNY and CDR2 SVGAGI (reference sequence). The CDR3 extends over 15 amino acids. CDR3 nucleotide sequence: TGTGCCAGCAGTGTGCTCGGGACAGCAAATTCACCCCTCCACTTT. Amino acid sequence: CASSVLGTANSPLHF.

In this sample, this clone turned up a few times. V usage is TRBV30 and J usage is TRBJ2-5; 7 positions match TRBD1. V gave up 2 bases and J gave up 1 base; unmatched junction bases: 1. The CDR3 length is 13 residues. Germline CDR1 reads GTSNPN; CDR2 reads SVGIG (reference sequence). This CDR3 reads CAWSRDSQETQYF. The CDR3 nucleotides are TGTGCCTGGAGTCGGGACAGCCAAGAGACCCAGTACTTC. Together with reference TRBV30 and TRBJ2-5, the CDR3 gives the full variable domain: SQTIHQWPATLVQPVGSPLSLECTVEGTSNPNLYWYRQAAGRGLQLLFYSVGIGQISSEVPQNLSASRPQDRQFILSSKKLLLSDSGFYLCAWSRDSQETQYFGPGTRLLVL.

The chain has TRBV7-2 and TRBJ2-5; weak D call: TRBD1 (6 bases). The CDR3 runs 13 residues. Trimming removed 7 bases at V and 5 bases at J, with 14 bases between. Germline V gives CDR1 SGHTA, CDR2 FQGNSA. CDR3 DNA: TGTGCCAGCAAAAAACAGGGAACGGAGACCCAGTACTTC. Protein sequence: CASKKQGTETQYF.

The V gene is TRBV29-1, the J gene TRBJ2-2; D may be TRBD1 (6 bases). V gave up 7 bases and J gave up 2 bases, with 14 bases separating them. The CDR3 covers 14 residues. The germline V gene encodes CDR1 SQVTM and CDR2 ANQGSEA. CDR3 nucleotide sequence: TGCAGCGCCAGGGTACAGGGTAACACCGGGGAGCTGTTTTTT. Amino acid sequence: CSARVQGNTGELFF.

This clone was seen a handful of times. V gene TRBV6-5 combines with J gene TRBJ2-1; D is ambiguous. The CDR3 extends over 14 amino acids. Germline-derived CDR1 and CDR2 are MNHEY and SVGAGI. Trimming took 0 bases from V and 7 from J, leaving 10 bases between them. The CDR3 here is CASSYSSTTNEQFF. CDR3 nucleotides: TGTGCCAGCAGTTACTCGTCTACAACGAATGAGCAGTTCTTC.

This clone has more than one count but fewer than ten. The V call is TRBV7-9, the J call TRBJ2-5; the D call may be TRBD1 or TRBD2 (5 bases each). Germline lookup yields CDR1 SEHNR and CDR2 FQNEAQ (reference sequence). V was pared by 5 bases and J by 1 base, with 14 bases between. The CDR3 sequence is 15 residues long. The CDR3 DNA follows: TGTGCCAGCAGCCTCCGGGACCGACCCCAAGAGACCCAGTACTTC. Protein product: CASSLRDRPQETQYF.

The V gene is TRBV29-1, the J gene TRBJ2-5, with 7 positions matching TRBD1. Germline V CDR1 and CDR2: SQVTM, ANQGSEA. Trimming at V came to 5 bases and at J to 4 bases, leaving 7 bases not matched to a gene. CDR3 length: 13 residues. DNA of the CDR3: TGCAGCGTTAAGGGACAGTCTCGAGAGACCCAGTACTTC. Its protein is CSVKGQSRETQYF.

The chain uses TRBV15 and TRBJ2-7, with TRBD1 matching 8 bases. Germline V lookup: CDR1 LNHNV, CDR2 YYDKDF (reference sequence). The CDR3 is 15 residues long. Trimming took 0 bases from V and 3 from J; bases not matched to a gene: 4. CDR3 DNA sequence: TGTGCCACCAGCAGAGAGGCAGGACAGGGCTACGAGCAGTACTTC. It codes for CATSREAGQGYEQYF.

This chain uses TRBV29-1 with TRBJ2-1; TRBD1 might be the D (6 bases). The CDR3 loop spans 14 amino acids. V was pared by 4 bases and J by 1 base, with 11 bases between. The V gene's germline CDR1 is SQVTM and CDR2 ANQGSEA. CDR3 region: CSVVGARSYNEQFF. The CDR3 DNA is TGCAGCGTTGTGGGGGCTAGATCCTACAATGAGCAGTTCTTC.

This chain links TRBV29-1 with TRBJ1-2; D is unresolved. The V end lost 3 bases, the J end lost 2 bases, and 7 bases lay between the germline ends. CDR1 SQVTM and CDR2 ANQGSEA come from the germline V gene. This CDR3 comprises 12 residues. CDR3 nucleotides: TGCAGCGTTGACCCCCTCAACTATGGCTACACCTTC. This sequence encodes CSVDPLNYGYTF.

This clone was seen only a few times. The chain carries TRBV12-5 and TRBJ2-2; the D gene could be TRBD1 or TRBD2 (5 bases each). The CDR3 extends over 14 amino acids. Looked up from germline, CDR1 is LGHNT and CDR2 is FRNRAP. Trimming pared 4 bases from V and 5 bases from J, leaving 11 bases between. The CDR3 reads CASGYAGGTGELFF. DNA for the CDR3: TGTGCTAGTGGTTACGCTGGGGGAACCGGGGAGCTGTTTTTT.